This T cell receptor beta chain stems from a study of CD8+ T cells in alopecia areata. Whole-study context: It was approximately 6-10-week-old female C3H/HeJ mice that received skin from approximately 6-13-month-old C3H/HeJ graft donors with spontaneous alopecia. Whole-study findings and limits: TCR sharing was clearer in mice than between patients, perhaps partly owing to patient HLA diversity. Alphabeta T cells residing in normal skin are also sequenced in scalp samples. Lesional scalp, especially alopecia totalis/universalis, showed higher clonality than normal scalp.

cDNA serving as the sequencing template came from extracted, reverse transcribed RNA. Data came from immunoSEQ multiplex PCR; TCRdb stores just in-frame clones and leaves some out. The sample presents roughly 260,000 clones, none singletons. The pooled cutaneous lymph node cells were sorted using several markers (CD4, CD8alpha, NKG2D, NKG2ACE and others). In this sample, this clone turned up a few times. Its antigen is unknown. Gene names and germline refer to mouse. The CDR3 goes on 4 residues after the read ends, and that part is filled in from the germline J gene. This CDR3 spans 11 amino acids. Germline V CDR1 and CDR2: NNHDY, SYVADS.

The V and J genes are TRBV13-3 and TRBJ1-1, with unresolved D. Sequenced input: CD4+ T cells sorted from a lymph node. This receptor was obtained from a C3H/HeJ mouse with alopecia areata. This strain's MHC haplotype is H2-k. The CDR3 here is CASSERVEVFF. The sequenced part of the CDR3 DNA is TGTGCCAGCAGTGAGAGGGTA.